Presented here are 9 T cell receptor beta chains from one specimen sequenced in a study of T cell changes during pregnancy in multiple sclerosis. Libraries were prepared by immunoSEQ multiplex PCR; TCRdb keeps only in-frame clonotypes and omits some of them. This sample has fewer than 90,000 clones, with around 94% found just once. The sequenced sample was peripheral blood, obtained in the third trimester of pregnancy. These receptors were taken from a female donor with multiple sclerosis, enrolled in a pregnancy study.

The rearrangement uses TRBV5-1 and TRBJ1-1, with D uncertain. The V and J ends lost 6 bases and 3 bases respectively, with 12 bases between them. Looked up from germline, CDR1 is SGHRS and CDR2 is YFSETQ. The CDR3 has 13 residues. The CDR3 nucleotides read TGCGCCAGCACCCTCGTCCCCGACACTGAAGCTTTCTTT. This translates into CASTLVPDTEAFF.

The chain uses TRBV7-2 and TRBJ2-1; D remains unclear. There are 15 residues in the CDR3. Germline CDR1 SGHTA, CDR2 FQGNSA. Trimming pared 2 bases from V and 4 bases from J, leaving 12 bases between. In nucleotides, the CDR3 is TGTGCCAGCAGCTTAACCCACAGCCCATACAATGAGCAGTTCTTC. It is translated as CASSLTHSPYNEQFF.

The CDR3 is CASSFTNYGYTF. The CDR3 nucleotides read TGTGCCAGCAGCTTTACAAACTATGGCTACACCTTC. The chain has TRBV7-9 and TRBJ1-2; no definite D call. Trimming took 3 bases from V and 2 from J, leaving 4 bases between them. In germline, CDR1 is SEHNR, CDR2 FQNEAQ (reference sequence). This CDR3 is built from 12 residues.

The CDR3 sequence: CASSPTGRNAFF. The CDR3 nucleotides are TGTGCCAGCAGTCCAACAGGGCGCAATGCTTTCTTT. The chain carries TRBV6-4 and TRBJ1-1; tentative D call: TRBD1 (6 bases). CDR1 and CDR2 from the germline V gene are MRHNA and SNTAGT. The CDR3 length is 12 residues. V lost 5 bases, J lost 11 bases, and 15 bases lay in between.

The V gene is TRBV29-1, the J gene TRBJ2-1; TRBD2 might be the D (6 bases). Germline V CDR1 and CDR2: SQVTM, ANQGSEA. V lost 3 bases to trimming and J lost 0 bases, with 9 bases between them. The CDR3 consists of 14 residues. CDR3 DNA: TGCAGCGTTGAGGAGGGGATCTCCTACAATGAGCAGTTCTTC. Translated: CSVEEGISYNEQFF.

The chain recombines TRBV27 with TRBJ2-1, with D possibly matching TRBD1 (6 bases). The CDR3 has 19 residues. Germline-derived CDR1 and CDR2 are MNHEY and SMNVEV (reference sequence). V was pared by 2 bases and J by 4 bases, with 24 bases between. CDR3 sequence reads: CASSLTGIPGQPTYNEQFF. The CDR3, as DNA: TGTGCCAGCAGTTTAACGGGGATCCCCGGACAGCCTACGTACAATGAGCAGTTCTTC.

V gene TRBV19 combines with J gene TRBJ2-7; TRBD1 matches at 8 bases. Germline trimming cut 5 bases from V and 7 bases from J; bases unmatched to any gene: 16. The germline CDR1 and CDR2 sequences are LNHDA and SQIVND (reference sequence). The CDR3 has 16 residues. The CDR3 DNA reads TGTGCCAGTAGTTCTCCAGGGGGCCGTAAATCCCTGGAGCAGTACTTC. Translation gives CASSSPGGRKSLEQYF. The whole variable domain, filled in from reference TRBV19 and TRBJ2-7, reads DGGITQSPKYLFRKEGQNVTLSCEQNLNHDAMYWYRQDPGQGLRLIYYSQIVNDFQKGDIAEGYSVSREKKESFPLTVTSAQKNPTAFYLCASSSPGGRKSLEQYFGPGTRLTVT.

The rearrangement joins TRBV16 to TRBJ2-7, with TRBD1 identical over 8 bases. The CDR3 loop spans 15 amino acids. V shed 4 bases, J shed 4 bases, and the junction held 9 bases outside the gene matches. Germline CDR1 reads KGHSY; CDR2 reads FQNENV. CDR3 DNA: TGTGCCAGCAGCCCGCACATGGGACAGGAGTACGAGCAGTACTTC. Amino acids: CASSPHMGQEYEQYF.

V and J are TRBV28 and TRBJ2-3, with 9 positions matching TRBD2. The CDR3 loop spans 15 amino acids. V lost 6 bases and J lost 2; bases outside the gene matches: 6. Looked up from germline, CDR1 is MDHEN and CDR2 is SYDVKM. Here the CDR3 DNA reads TGTGCCAGCAGCTCGACTAGCGGCTACACAGATACGCAGTATTTT. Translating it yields CASSSTSGYTDTQYF.